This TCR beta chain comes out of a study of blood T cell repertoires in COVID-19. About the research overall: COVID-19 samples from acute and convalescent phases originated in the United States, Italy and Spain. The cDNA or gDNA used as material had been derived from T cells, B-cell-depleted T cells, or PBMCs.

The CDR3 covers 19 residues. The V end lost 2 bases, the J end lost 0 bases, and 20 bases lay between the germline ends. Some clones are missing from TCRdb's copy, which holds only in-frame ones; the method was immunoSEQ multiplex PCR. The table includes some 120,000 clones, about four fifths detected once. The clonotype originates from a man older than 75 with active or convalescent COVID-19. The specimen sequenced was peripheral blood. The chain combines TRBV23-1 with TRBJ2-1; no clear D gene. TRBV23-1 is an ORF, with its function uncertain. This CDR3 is CASSQPPNILPFSYNEQFF. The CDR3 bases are TGCGCCAGCAGTCAACCCCCTAATATACTCCCCTTCTCCTACAATGAGCAGTTCTTC.